This TCR beta chain emerged from a study of T cells in Graves' hyperthyroidism and ophthalmopathy. Using RNA transcripts as the source, TCR beta CDR3 regions were amplified. HTBI primers were the set used in a first-round RT-PCR of the TCR CDR3. TCRdb redid the calling of the multiplex PCR reads with MiXCR, one entry per CDR3 protein. The sample has hundreds of thousands of distinct CDR3 sequences, over 15% seen once. Germline CDR1 is SGHVS and CDR2 is FQNEAQ. There are 13 residues in the CDR3. Trimming took off 1 base at V and 4 bases at J, with 7 bases between the two ends. This clonotype was seen repeatedly, ten times or more.

The sequenced sample was blood. This TCR was sampled from a woman aged 18-29 years with Graves' ophthalmopathy. J is TRBJ1-2 and V is TRBV7-8; D remains ambiguous. DNA of the CDR3: TGTGCCAGCAGCTTAGTCCCCGGCTATGGCTACACCTTC. Protein sequence: CASSLVPGYGYTF.